This T cell receptor (beta chain) was identified during a study of blood T cell repertoires in COVID-19. The repertoire was sequenced with immunoSEQ multiplex PCR; TCRdb's copy has only in-frame clones and lacks some. The data hold about 42,000 clones, with around 88% observed a single time. CDR3 length: 12 amino acids. The germline CDR1 and CDR2 sequences are MGHDK and SYGVNS. Trimming took 4 bases from V and 6 from J, leaving 10 bases between them. The receptor's source is a human donor in a cohort sampled during active COVID-19. Sequenced input: peripheral blood. V and J are TRBV25-1 and TRBJ2-7; possible D gene TRBD2, 6 bases. CDR3 sequence: CASSAPSAEQYF. CDR3 nucleotides: TGTGCCAGCAGTGCACCTAGCGCCGAGCAGTACTTC.